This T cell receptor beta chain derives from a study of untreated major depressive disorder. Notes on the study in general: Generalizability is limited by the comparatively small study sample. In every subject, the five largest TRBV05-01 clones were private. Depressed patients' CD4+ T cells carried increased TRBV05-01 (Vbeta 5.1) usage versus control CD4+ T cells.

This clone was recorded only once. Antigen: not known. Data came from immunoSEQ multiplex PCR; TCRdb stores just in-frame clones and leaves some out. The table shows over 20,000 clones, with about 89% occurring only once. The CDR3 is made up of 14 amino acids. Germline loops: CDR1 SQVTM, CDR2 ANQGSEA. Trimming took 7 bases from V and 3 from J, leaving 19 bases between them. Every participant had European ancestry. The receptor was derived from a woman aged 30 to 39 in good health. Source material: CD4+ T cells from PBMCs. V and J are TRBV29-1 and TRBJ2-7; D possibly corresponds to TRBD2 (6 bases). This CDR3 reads CSALGAGMRYEQYF. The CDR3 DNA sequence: TGCAGCGCCCTAGGGGCGGGAATGCGCTACGAGCAGTACTTC.